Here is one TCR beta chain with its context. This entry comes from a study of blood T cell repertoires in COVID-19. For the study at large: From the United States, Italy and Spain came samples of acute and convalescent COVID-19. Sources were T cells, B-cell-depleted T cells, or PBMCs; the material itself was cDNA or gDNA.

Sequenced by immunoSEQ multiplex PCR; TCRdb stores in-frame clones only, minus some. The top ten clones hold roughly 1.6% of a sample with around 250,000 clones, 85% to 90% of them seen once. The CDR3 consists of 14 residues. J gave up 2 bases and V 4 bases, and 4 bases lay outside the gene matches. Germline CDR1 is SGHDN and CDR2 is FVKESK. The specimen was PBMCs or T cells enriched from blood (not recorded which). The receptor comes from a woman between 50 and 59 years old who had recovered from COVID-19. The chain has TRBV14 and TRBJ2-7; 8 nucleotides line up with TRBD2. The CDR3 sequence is CASSPTSGTYEQYF. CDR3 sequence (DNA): TGTGCCAGCAGCCCAACTAGCGGTACCTACGAGCAGTACTTC.